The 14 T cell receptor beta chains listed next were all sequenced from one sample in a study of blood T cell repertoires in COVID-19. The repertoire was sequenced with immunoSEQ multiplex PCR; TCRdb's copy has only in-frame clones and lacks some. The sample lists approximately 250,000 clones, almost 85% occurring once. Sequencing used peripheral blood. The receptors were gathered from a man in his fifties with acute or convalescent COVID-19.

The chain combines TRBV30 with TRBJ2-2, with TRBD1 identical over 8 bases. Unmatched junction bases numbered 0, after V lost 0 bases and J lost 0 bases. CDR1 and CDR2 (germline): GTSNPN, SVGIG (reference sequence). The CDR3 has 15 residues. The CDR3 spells CAWSVQGANTGELFF. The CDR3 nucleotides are TGTGCCTGGAGTGTACAGGGGGCGAACACCGGGGAGCTGTTTTTT.

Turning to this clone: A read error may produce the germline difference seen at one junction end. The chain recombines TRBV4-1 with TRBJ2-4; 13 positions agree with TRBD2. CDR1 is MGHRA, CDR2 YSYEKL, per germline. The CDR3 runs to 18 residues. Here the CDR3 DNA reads TGCGCCAGCAGCCCGACTCTCCCGGGACTAGCGGGAATGGGAGGGGTGGACTTC. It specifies CASSPTLPGLAGMGGVDF.

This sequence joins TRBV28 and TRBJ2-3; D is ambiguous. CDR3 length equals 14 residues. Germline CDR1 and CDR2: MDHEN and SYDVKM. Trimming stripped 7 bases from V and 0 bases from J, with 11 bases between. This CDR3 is CASTSELSTDTQYF. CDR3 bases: TGTGCCAGCACATCTGAGCTGAGCACAGATACGCAGTATTTT.

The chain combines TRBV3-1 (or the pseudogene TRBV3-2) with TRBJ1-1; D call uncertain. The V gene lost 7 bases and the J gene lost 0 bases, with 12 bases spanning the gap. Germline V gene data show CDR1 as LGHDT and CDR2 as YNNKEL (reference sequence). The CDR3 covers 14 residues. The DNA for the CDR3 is TGTGCCAGCACCCCACGGGAGTTGAACACTGAAGCTTTCTTT. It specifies CASTPRELNTEAFF.

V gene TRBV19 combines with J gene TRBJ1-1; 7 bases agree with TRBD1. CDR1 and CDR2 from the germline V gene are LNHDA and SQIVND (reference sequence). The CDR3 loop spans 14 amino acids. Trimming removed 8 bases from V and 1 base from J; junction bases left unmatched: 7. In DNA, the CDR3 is TGTGCCAGTCTAGAGGGGACAGCGAACACTGAAGCTTTCTTT. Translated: CASLEGTANTEAFF.

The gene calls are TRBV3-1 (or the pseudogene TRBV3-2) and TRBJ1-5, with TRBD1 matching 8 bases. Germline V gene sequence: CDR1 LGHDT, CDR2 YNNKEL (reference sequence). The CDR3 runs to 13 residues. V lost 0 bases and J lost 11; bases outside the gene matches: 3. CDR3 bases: TGTGCCAGCAGCCAAGAAGGGGGACAGGCCCAGCATTTT. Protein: CASSQEGGQAQHF.

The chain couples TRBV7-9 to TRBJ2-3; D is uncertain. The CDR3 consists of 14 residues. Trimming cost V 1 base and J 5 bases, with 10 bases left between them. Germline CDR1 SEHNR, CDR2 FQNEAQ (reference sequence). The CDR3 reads CASSLVDSGDTQYF. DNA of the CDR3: TGTGCCAGCAGCTTAGTAGATTCGGGAGATACGCAGTATTTT.

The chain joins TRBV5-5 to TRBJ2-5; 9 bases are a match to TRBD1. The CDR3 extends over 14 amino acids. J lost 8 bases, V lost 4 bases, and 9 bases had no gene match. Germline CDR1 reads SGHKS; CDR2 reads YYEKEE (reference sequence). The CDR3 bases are TGTGCCAGCAGCCGCAGCCGGGACAGGGCTACCCAGTACTTC. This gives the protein CASSRSRDRATQYF.

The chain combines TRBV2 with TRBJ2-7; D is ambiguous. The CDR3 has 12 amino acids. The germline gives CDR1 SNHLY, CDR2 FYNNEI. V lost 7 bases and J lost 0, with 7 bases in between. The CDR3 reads CASKAVSYEQYF. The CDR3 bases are TGTGCCAGCAAAGCTGTCTCCTACGAGCAGTACTTC.

Here the CDR3 DNA reads TGTGCCAGCAGCTCCCCCGGGAGCGGGGAGCTGTTTTTT. It codes for CASSSPGSGELFF. This sequence joins TRBV21-1 and TRBJ2-2; TRBD2 reflects the table's D call only, with no check against the DNA. TRBV21-1 is a recognized pseudogene. The CDR3 extends over 13 amino acids.

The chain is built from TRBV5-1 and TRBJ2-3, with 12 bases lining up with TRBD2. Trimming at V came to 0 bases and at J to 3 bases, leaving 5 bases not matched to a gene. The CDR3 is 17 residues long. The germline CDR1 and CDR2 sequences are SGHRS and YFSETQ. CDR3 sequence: CASSLARLAGETDTQYF. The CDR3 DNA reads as TGCGCCAGCAGCTTGGCCCGACTAGCGGGGGAAACAGATACGCAGTATTTT.

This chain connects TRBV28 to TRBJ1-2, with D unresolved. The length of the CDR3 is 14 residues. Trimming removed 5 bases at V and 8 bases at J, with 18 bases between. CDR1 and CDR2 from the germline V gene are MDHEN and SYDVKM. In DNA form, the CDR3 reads TGTGCCAGCAGTCGTCCGTGGGTCGGGGAGGGCTACACCTTC. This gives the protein CASSRPWVGEGYTF.

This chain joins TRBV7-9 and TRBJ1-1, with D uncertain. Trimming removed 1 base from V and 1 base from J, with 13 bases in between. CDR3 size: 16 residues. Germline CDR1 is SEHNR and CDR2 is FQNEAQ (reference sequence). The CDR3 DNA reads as TGTGCCAGCAGCTTAGTCCCTGGAGCGGGGAACACTGAAGCTTTCTTT. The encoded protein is CASSLVPGAGNTEAFF.

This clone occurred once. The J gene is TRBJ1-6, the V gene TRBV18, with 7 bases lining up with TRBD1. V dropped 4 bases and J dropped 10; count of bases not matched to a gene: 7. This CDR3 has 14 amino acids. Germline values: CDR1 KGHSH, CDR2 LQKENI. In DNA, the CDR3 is TGTGCCAGCTCACTCGACAGGGTGAAGTCACCCCTCCACTTT. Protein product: CASSLDRVKSPLHF.